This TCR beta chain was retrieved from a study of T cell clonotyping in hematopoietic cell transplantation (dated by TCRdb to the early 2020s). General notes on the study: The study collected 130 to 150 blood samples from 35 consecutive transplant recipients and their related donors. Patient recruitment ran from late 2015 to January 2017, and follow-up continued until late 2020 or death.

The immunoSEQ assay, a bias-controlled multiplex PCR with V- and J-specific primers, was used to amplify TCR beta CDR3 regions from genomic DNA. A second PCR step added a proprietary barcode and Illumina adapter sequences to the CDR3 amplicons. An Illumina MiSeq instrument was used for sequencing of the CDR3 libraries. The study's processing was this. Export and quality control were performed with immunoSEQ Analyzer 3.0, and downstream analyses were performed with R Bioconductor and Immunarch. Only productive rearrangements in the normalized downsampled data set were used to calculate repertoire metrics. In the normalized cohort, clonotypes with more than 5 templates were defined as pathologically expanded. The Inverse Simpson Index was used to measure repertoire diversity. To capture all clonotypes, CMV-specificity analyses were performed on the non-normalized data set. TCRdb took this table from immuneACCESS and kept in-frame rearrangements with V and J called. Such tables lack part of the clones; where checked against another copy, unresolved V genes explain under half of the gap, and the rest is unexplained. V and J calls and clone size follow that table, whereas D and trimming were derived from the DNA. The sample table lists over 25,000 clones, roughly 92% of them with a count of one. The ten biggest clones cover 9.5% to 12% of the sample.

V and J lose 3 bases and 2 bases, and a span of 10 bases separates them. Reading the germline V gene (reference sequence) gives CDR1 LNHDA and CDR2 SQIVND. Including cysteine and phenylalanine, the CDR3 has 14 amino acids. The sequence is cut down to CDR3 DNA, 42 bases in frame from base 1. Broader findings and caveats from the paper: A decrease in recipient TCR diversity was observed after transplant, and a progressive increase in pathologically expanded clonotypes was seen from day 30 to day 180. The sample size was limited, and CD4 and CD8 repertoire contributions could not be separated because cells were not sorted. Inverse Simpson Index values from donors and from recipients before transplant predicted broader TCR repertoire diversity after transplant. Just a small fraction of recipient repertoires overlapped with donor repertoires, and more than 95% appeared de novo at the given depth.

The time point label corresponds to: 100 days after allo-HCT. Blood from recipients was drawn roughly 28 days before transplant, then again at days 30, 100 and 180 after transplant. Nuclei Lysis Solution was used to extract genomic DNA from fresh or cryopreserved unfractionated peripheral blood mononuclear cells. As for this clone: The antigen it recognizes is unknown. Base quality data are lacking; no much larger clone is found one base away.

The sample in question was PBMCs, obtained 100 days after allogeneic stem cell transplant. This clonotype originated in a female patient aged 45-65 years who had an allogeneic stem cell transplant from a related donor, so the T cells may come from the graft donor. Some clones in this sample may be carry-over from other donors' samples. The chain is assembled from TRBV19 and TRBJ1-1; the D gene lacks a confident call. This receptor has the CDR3 CASSIARANTEAFF. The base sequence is TGTGCCAGTAGTATCGCAAGGGCAAACACTGAAGCTTTCTTT.